This T cell receptor (beta chain) was sequenced during a study of cytomegalovirus exposure and HLA in healthy donors. This CDR3 is built from 15 residues. CDR1 and CDR2 from the germline V gene are WSHSY and SAAADI. Trimming took off 7 bases at V and 3 bases at J, with 19 bases between the two ends. PCR used 60 Vbeta primers and 13 Jbeta primers. Repertoires were generated with immunoSEQ multiplex PCR, while TCRdb's copy carries only in-frame clones and drops some. The data show approximately 150,000 clones, around 82% seen once. The TCR was taken from a young woman in good health and CMV-seropositive. Sequencing was performed on PBMCs. This chain connects TRBV10-2 to TRBJ2-7; tentatively, D is TRBD1 (6 bases). For the CDR3, the DNA is TGCGCCAGCAAGGAAGACGGGACACCCTTCTACGAGCAGTACTTC. Translating gives CASKEDGTPFYEQYF.